This TCR beta chain was observed in a study of cytomegalovirus exposure and HLA in healthy donors. With 60 Vbeta and 13 Jbeta primers, the PCR was carried out. TCRdb's table, derived via immunoSEQ multiplex PCR, lists solely in-frame clones and lacks some. The table lists about 140,000 clones, roughly 80% of them singletons, with around 11% in the top ten. The source is a man between 18 and 35 years old in good health and CMV-seropositive. Sequenced material: PBMCs.

The CDR3 DNA reads TGTGCCATCACCAGGCGGGGGGGGGACACTGAAGCTTTCTTT. The encoded protein is CAITRRGGDTEAFF. The J gene is TRBJ1-1, the V gene TRBV10-3, with D possibly matching TRBD1 (5 bases). Trimming pared 7 bases from V and 3 bases from J, leaving 15 bases between. Germline V gene data show CDR1 as ENHRY and CDR2 as SYGVKD. The CDR3 is made up of 14 amino acids.